These T cell receptor beta chains were read from a single sample in a study of CDR3 diversity in severe acne. MiXCR, run by TCRdb on the PCR reads, gives a single entry per CDR3 protein. The table records roughly 79,000 distinct CDR3 sequences, under 55% of them present only once. The sequencing input was blood. These receptors all come from a male donor with severe acne vulgaris. Both conserved end residues are part of each CDR3. The D gene is left open where the match is weak. Some rows mark clone size as missing; the rest say once, few, many or name a class of expanded clone.

clone_size	j_call	v_call	d_call	cdr3_aa	cdr3_nt
many	TRBJ2-5	TRBV27	TRBD2	CASSFFTSGRETQYF	TGTGCCAGCAGTTTCTTTACTAGCGGGAGAGAGACCCAGTACTTC
few	TRBJ2-7	TRBV25-1	NA	CASSPGDTYEQYF	TGTGCCAGCAGTCCAGGAGACACCTACGAGCAGTACTTC
once	TRBJ1-4	TRBV7-9	TRBD1	CASSLRQGTNEKLFF	TGTGCCAGCAGCTTAAGACAGGGGACTAATGAAAAACTGTTTTTT
NA	TRBJ1-1	TRBV12-3/TRBV12-4	NA	CASSLRPFRGNNTEAFF	TGTGCCAGCAGCTTAAGACCATTCAGGGGCAACAACACTGAAGCTTTCTTT
NA	TRBJ1-2	TRBV25-1	NA	CASSDGNYGYTF	TGTGCTTCGAGTGACGGAAACTATGGCTACACCTTC
few	TRBJ2-3	TRBV7-2	NA	CASSRLITDTQYF	TGTGCCAGCAGCAGACTTATCACAGATACGCAGTATTTT
NA	TRBJ2-7	TRBV10-1	NA	CASSVGSGSYEQYF	TGCGCCAGCAGTGTTGGGAGTGGATCTTACGAGCAGTACTTC
few	TRBJ2-3	TRBV10-3	NA	CAISAQGGTQYF	TGTGCCATCAGTGCCCAGGGCGGCACGCAGTATTTT
medium-sized	TRBJ1-5	TRBV10-1	NA	CASPPQHQPQHF	TGCGCCAGCCCGCCGCAGCATCAGCCCCAGCATTTT
many	TRBJ2-2	TRBV18	TRBD2	CASSPLAGADTGELFF	TGTGCCAGCTCACCGCTAGCGGGAGCGGACACCGGGGAGCTGTTTTTT
NA	TRBJ2-7	TRBV24-1	TRBD2	CATSDWEREGPYEQYF	TGTGCCACCAGTGATTGGGAGCGGGAGGGCCCCTACGAGCAGTACTTC
few	TRBJ1-1	TRBV10-3	NA	CAISESFRTEAFF	TGTGCCATCAGTGAGTCTTTTAGAACTGAAGCTTTCTTT
many	TRBJ1-2	TRBV5-8	NA	CASSLPGDGLDYGYTF	TGTGCCAGCAGCTTGCCCGGGGACGGTCTTGACTATGGCTACACCTTC
NA	TRBJ1-2	TRBV29-1	NA	CSATEIYGYTF	TGCAGCGCTACAGAGATCTATGGCTACACCTTC
NA	TRBJ1-5	TRBV24-1	NA	CATSDGTHSNQPQHF	TGTGCCACCAGTGACGGGACACATAGCAATCAGCCCCAGCATTTT
NA	TRBJ2-3	TRBV25-1	TRBD2	CASSPGLGPDTQYF	TGTGCCAGCAGCCCAGGACTAGGCCCAGATACGCAGTATTTT
NA	TRBJ1-2	TRBV7-2	NA	CASSSRELGYTF	TGTGCCAGCAGCTCTAGGGAGTTGGGCTACACCTTC
NA	TRBJ2-7	TRBV27	NA	CASSFGAVYEQYF	TGTGCCAGCAGTTTCGGGGCTGTCTACGAGCAGTACTTC
large	TRBJ1-1	TRBV7-9	NA	CASSLEQAEAFF	TGTGCCAGCAGCTTAGAACAGGCTGAAGCTTTCTTT
NA	TRBJ2-1	TRBV29-1	TRBD2	CSILPSGRGGEQFF	TGCAGCATTCTCCCTAGCGGGAGAGGCGGCGAGCAGTTCTTC
many	TRBJ2-5	TRBV29-1	TRBD2	CSVERSSGGETQYF	TGCAGCGTTGAGCGCTCGTCCGGGGGGGAGACCCAGTACTTC
few	TRBJ2-7	TRBV5-1	TRBD2	CASSVGGPSNEQYF	TGCGCCAGCTCAGTGGGAGGGCCATCTAACGAGCAGTACTTC
NA	TRBJ1-1	TRBV7-9	NA	CASSLETGQYEAFF	TGTGCCAGCAGCTTAGAGACAGGACAATATGAAGCTTTCTTT
many	TRBJ2-1	TRBV28	TRBD2	CASSPTSGSSDEQFF	TGTGCCAGCAGTCCGACTAGCGGGAGTAGCGATGAGCAGTTCTTC
many	TRBJ1-2	TRBV6-1	NA	CASSAERRLNRYTF	TGTGCCAGCAGTGCCGAGAGAAGATTGAATCGCTACACCTTC
once	TRBJ1-2	TRBV5-6	TRBD1	CASSGDRVYYYGYTF	TGTGCCAGCAGCGGCGACAGGGTTTATTACTATGGCTACACCTTC
once	TRBJ2-7	TRBV6-5	NA	CASSYFGQPYEQYF	TGTGCCAGCAGTTACTTTGGACAACCCTACGAGCAGTACTTC
many	TRBJ2-7	TRBV7-2	NA	CASSSTGVTYDQYF	TGTGCCAGCAGCTCGACGGGAGTAACCTACGATCAGTACTTC
many	TRBJ2-7	TRBV7-2	NA	CASSLVPTDSYEQYF	TGTGCCAGCAGCTTAGTTCCGACGGATTCCTACGAGCAGTACTTC
many	TRBJ1-5	TRBV28	NA	CASRQSNQPQHF	TGTGCCAGCAGACAGTCCAATCAGCCCCAGCATTTT
NA	TRBJ1-4	TRBV11-2	NA	CASSLNVKQPNEKLFF	TGTGCCAGCAGCTTAAATGTTAAGCAGCCGAATGAAAAACTGTTTTTT
few	TRBJ2-6	TRBV10-3	NA	CAISDQDVTISGANVLTF	TGTGCCATCAGTGATCAGGACGTAACAATCTCTGGGGCCAACGTCCTGACTTTC
many	TRBJ2-7	TRBV11-2	TRBD1	CASSLGRTGTYEQYF	TGTGCCAGCAGCTTAGGTAGGACAGGGACCTACGAGCAGTACTTC
many	TRBJ2-7	TRBV15	TRBD1	CATSKDRGEYEQYF	TGTGCCACCAGCAAGGACAGGGGGGAATACGAGCAGTACTTC
many	TRBJ2-1	TRBV29-1	TRBD2	CSVPGLVLNEQFF	TGCAGCGTTCCGGGACTAGTGCTCAATGAGCAGTTCTTC